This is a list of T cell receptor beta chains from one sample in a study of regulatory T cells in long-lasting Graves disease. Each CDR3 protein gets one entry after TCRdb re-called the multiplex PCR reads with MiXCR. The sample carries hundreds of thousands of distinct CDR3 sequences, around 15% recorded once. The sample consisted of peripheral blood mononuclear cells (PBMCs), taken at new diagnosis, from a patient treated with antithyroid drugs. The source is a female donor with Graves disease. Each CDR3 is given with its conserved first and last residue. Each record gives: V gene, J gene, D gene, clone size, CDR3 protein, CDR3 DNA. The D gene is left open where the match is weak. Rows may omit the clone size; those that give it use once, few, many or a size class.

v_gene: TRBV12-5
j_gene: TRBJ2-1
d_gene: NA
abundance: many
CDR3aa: CASGLSGAVYNEQFF
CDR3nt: TGTGCTAGTGGTTTATCCGGGGCAGTTTACAATGAGCAGTTCTTC

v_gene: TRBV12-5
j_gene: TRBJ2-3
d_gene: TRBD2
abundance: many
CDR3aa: CASGASGTSTDTQYF
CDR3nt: TGTGCTAGTGGTGCTAGCGGGACTAGCACAGATACGCAGTATTTT

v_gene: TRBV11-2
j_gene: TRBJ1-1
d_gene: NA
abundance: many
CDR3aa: CASSLSYANTEAFF
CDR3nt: TGTGCCAGCAGCTTAAGTTACGCGAACACTGAAGCTTTCTTT

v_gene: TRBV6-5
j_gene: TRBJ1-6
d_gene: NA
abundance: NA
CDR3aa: CASSSREDGSPLHF
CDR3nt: TGTGCCAGCAGTTCACGGGAGGATGGGTCACCCCTCCACTTT

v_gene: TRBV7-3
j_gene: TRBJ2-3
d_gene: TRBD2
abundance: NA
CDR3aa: CASGEGSTDTQYF
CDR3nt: TGTGCCAGCGGGGAGGGCTCGACAGATACGCAGTATTTT

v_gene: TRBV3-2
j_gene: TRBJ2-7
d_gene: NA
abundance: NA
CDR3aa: CASSYPNRAQNGEQYF
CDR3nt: TGTGCCAGCAGCTACCCCAACCGGGCCCAAAATGGCGAGCAGTACTTC

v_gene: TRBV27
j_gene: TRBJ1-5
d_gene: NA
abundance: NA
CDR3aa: CASSFRMDTRDGQPQHF
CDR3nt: TGTGCCAGCAGTTTCCGCATGGACACCCGCGATGGTCAGCCCCAGCATTTT

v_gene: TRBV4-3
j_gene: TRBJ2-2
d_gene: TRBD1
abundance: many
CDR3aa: CASSQGNRGLTGELFF
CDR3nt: TGCGCCAGCAGCCAAGGGAATAGGGGGCTGACCGGGGAGCTGTTTTTT

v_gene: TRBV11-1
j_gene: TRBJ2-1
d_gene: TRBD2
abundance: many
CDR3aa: CASSQVTTSGNNEQFF
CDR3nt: TGTGCCAGCAGCCAAGTCACGACTAGCGGAAACAATGAGCAGTTCTTC

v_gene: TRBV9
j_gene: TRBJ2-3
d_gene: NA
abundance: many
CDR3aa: CASSVGTTSRRTDTQYF
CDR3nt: TGTGCCAGCAGCGTAGGTACAACTAGTCGGCGCACAGATACGCAGTATTTT